The clone carrying this T cell receptor beta chain was found many times. What it binds is not known. The data derive from a study of CD8 T cells in ankylosing spondylitis. Study results and limitations: Matched ankylosing spondylitis synovial fluid reportedly showed significant enrichment of disease-linked clones. Blood of patients with ankylosing spondylitis appeared to be characterized by a TCR beta motif of eight highly homologous variants.

MiXCR, run by TCRdb on the 5' RACE reads, gives a single entry per CDR3 protein. The profile covers approximately 250,000 distinct CDR3 sequences, with 20% to 30% appearing a single time and 0.61% taken by the ten largest. The sample comprised blood, either unsorted or a sorted T cell fraction (not recorded which). The clonotype comes from a male donor with ankylosing spondylitis or in good health (not recorded which).

Here the CDR3 reads CSAGRDRDRQPQHF. As DNA, the CDR3 is TGCAGTGCTGGCCGAGACAGGGATCGTCAGCCCCAGCATTTT. The chain recombines TRBV20-1 with TRBJ1-5, with 7 bases matching TRBD1. Germline assignment: CDR1 DFQATT and CDR2 SNEGSKA (reference sequence). The junction had 10 bases not matched to a gene; V was cut back by 5 bases and J by 6 bases. The CDR3 is 14 residues long.